This TCR beta chain is drawn from a study of CD8+ T cells in alopecia areata. At the level of the study: Treatment ran 6 to 18 months, with 6 months of follow-up afterward.

V lost 8 bases and J 4 bases, leaving 15 bases between the germline ends. This CDR3 is 13 amino acids long. Looked up from germline, CDR1 is SEHNR and CDR2 is FQNEAQ (reference sequence). This clone was seen a handful of times. Specified treatment: oral pan-JAK inhibitor, 5-10 mg twice daily. RNA, once extracted, was reverse transcribed into cDNA for use as the sequencing template. Profiled with immunoSEQ multiplex PCR; TCRdb holds only in-frame clones, not every one. The sample records 190,000 or so clones, around 50% being singletons. This chain uses TRBV7-9 with TRBJ2-7, with D maybe TRBD1 (5 bases). This specimen consisted of CD8+ T cells sorted from blood, obtained at week 24, from a patient treated with tofacitinib. This receptor was obtained from a human donor with alopecia areata. CDR3 sequence (DNA): TGTGCCAGCCTGGGGCCGAGGAGTTACGAGCAGTACTTC. Its translation: CASLGPRSYEQYF. The full variable domain, its missing parts supplied by reference TRBV7-9 and TRBJ2-7, is DTGVSQNPRHKITKRGQNVTFRCDPISEHNRLYWYRQTLGQGPEFLTYFQNEAQLEKSRLLSDRFSAERPKGSFSTLEIQRTEQGDSAMYLCASLGPRSYEQYFGPGTRLTVT.